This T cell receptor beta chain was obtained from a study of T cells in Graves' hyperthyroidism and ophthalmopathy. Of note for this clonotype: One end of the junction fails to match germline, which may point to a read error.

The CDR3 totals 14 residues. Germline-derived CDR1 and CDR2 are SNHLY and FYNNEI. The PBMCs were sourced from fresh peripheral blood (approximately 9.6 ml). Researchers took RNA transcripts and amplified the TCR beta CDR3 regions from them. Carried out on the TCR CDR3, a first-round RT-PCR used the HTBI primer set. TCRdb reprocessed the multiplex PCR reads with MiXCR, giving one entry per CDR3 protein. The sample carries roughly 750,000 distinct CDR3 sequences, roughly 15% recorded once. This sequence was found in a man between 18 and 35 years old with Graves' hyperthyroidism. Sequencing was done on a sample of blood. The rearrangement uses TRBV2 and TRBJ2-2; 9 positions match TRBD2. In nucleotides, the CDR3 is TGTGGCAGCACGGGAGCGGGAGGTACCGGGGAGCTGTTTTTT. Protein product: CGSTGAGGTGELFF.